Listed below are T cell receptor beta chains from one sample, sequenced in a study of T-cell reconstitution after alpha-beta-depleted transplantation in children. TCRdb ran MiXCR on the PCR reads and lists one entry per CDR3 protein. The table has hundreds of thousands of distinct CDR3 sequences, under 15% seen once. Sequencing was performed on PBMCs, taken before TCRalphabeta/CD19-depleted stem cell transplant. The receptors were gathered from a girl aged 2 to 10 with congenital amegakaryocytic thrombocytopenia, due to receive a stem cell transplant. CDR3s include the opening cysteine and the closing phenylalanine or tryptophan. D genes are given only for firm matches. Rows may omit the clone size; those that give it use once, few, many or a size class.

>many|TRBD1|TRBJ2-1|TRBV7-3
CASSLGTGVSNEQFF
TGTGCCAGCAGCTTAGGGACAGGGGTTAGCAATGAGCAGTTCTTC
>many|-|TRBJ1-6|TRBV12-3/TRBV12-4
CASSLASTGNSPLHF
TGTGCCAGCAGTCTCGCTTCCACAGGGAATTCACCCCTCCACTTT
>many|-|TRBJ2-2|TRBV12-3/TRBV12-4
CASSPSADTGELFF
TGTGCCAGCAGTCCCTCGGCGGACACCGGGGAGCTGTTTTTT
>many|TRBD2|TRBJ2-1|TRBV12-3/TRBV12-4
CASRLAGDEQFF
TGTGCCAGTCGACTAGCGGGAGATGAGCAGTTCTTC
>many|-|TRBJ1-6|TRBV27
CASSFPGNSPLHF
TGTGCCAGCAGTTTTCCGGGGAATTCACCCCTCCACTTT
>many|TRBD2|TRBJ2-1|TRBV4-1
CASSQVSTSGYNEQFF
TGCGCCAGCAGCCAAGTATCGACTAGCGGTTACAATGAGCAGTTCTTC
>few|-|TRBJ1-4|TRBV2
CASTGGWGTNEKLFF
TGTGCCAGCACCGGAGGGTGGGGAACTAATGAAAAACTGTTTTTT
>few|-|TRBJ2-5|TRBV5-1
CASTPWGATQETQYF
TGCGCCAGCACCCCTTGGGGGGCCACCCAAGAGACCCAGTACTTC
>-|TRBD2|TRBJ2-7|TRBV7-6
CASSLVVGGTSGYEQYF
TGTGCCAGCAGCTTAGTCGTCGGTGGGACTAGCGGCTACGAGCAGTACTTC
>many|-|TRBJ2-2|TRBV4-1
CASSQKSGGELFF
TGCGCCAGCAGCCAGAAGTCGGGAGGGGAGCTGTTTTTT
>-|-|TRBJ2-3|TRBV6-4
CASDSASKHLASEAPLGTQYF
TGTGCCAGCGACTCGGCCTCAAAACATCTTGCCAGTGAGGCTCCTTTGGGTACGCAGTATTTT
>few|-|TRBJ1-5|TRBV12-3/TRBV12-4
CASSSPRRRYSNQPQHF
TGTGCCAGCAGTTCGCCCAGACGCCGCTATAGCAATCAGCCCCAGCATTTT
>few|-|TRBJ2-7|TRBV28
CASSFGQGLGEQYF
TGTGCCAGCAGTTTCGGCCAGGGCCTAGGCGAGCAGTACTTC
>many|-|TRBJ1-1|TRBV5-1
CASSPLGGNTEAFF
TGCGCCAGCAGCCCCCTCGGGGGGAACACTGAAGCTTTCTTT
>many|TRBD1|TRBJ1-5|TRBV28
CASSLRDRNQPQHF
TGTGCCAGCAGCCTGAGGGACAGGAATCAGCCCCAGCATTTT
>few|TRBD2|TRBJ2-5|TRBV29-1
CSVPVLAGVGTQYF
TGCAGCGTACCCGTTTTAGCGGGAGTGGGGACCCAGTACTTC
>many|-|TRBJ2-2|TRBV5-1
CASSLAVSPYTGELFF
TGCGCCAGCAGCTTGGCCGTTTCCCCTTACACCGGGGAGCTGTTTTTT
>few|-|TRBJ2-7|TRBV20-1
CSASPSSSYEQYF
TGCAGTGCTAGTCCCAGTAGCTCCTACGAGCAGTACTTC
>few|-|TRBJ2-1|TRBV5-1
CASSLGPLAGTEDNEQFF
TGCGCCAGCAGCTTGGGCCCGCTCGCCGGGACTGAGGACAATGAGCAGTTCTTC
>many|-|TRBJ2-7|TRBV7-9
CASTSTGTFYEQYF
TGTGCCAGCACCTCCACTGGGACTTTCTACGAGCAGTACTTC
>-|-|TRBJ1-5|TRBV12-3/TRBV12-4
CASSLRQGSGNQPQHF
TGTGCCAGCAGTTTAAGGCAGGGGAGTGGGAATCAGCCCCAGCATTTT
>few|-|TRBJ1-1|TRBV29-1
CSVASREIAFF
TGCAGCGTTGCGAGTCGAGAGATTGCTTTCTTT
>-|-|TRBJ1-1|TRBV6-1
CASSLLGGGTEAFF
TGTGCCAGCAGTCTTCTTGGGGGAGGCACTGAAGCTTTCTTT
>few|TRBD2|TRBJ2-7|TRBV7-3
CASSIAGGSNYEQYF
TGTGCCAGCAGTATTGCGGGCGGGAGTAACTACGAGCAGTACTTC
>many|-|TRBJ2-7|TRBV20-1
CSALTPGTTGSEQYF
TGCAGTGCTCTAACACCCGGGACGACTGGCTCCGAGCAGTACTTC
>many|TRBD2|TRBJ2-7|TRBV20-1
CSASPGLAGGPSLFYEQYF
TGCAGTGCTAGCCCGGGACTAGCGGGAGGGCCTTCTCTTTTTTACGAGCAGTACTTC
>many|TRBD1|TRBJ1-4|TRBV5-6
CASSSQGVNEKLFF
TGTGCCAGCAGCTCGCAGGGGGTGAATGAAAAACTGTTTTTT
>many|-|TRBJ2-7|TRBV20-1
CSARRWESSYEQYF
TGCAGTGCTAGAAGGTGGGAGAGCTCCTACGAGCAGTACTTC